Listed below are T cell receptor beta chains from one sample, sequenced in a study of regulatory T cells in long-lasting Graves disease. TCRdb re-analysed the multiplex PCR reads in MiXCR, keeping a single row per CDR3 protein. This sample yields 400,000 to 500,000 distinct CDR3 sequences, of which about a fifth are seen a single time; roughly 7% belongs to the top ten. The input for sequencing was peripheral blood mononuclear cells (PBMCs), taken when the disease was refractory, from a patient treated with antithyroid drugs. The receptors were sampled from a female donor with Graves disease. CDR3s include the opening cysteine and the closing phenylalanine or tryptophan. The D gene is left open where the match is weak. Only part of the rows carry a size: once, few, many, or a class if the clone is expanded.

size: NA
V: TRBV14
D: NA
J: TRBJ2-5
CDR3: CASSYRERETQYF
DNA: TGTGCCAGCAGCTACAGGGAACGAGAGACCCAGTACTTC

size: NA
V: TRBV9
D: NA
J: TRBJ1-2
CDR3: CASARGSPFGYTF
DNA: TGTGCCAGCGCGCGCGGCAGCCCATTCGGCTACACCTTC

size: many
V: TRBV6-1
D: TRBD1
J: TRBJ2-7
CDR3: CASRPPGQLLRGQYF
DNA: TGTGCCAGCAGACCTCCGGGACAGTTGCTACGAGGGCAGTACTTC

size: NA
V: TRBV19
D: TRBD2
J: TRBJ2-7
CDR3: CASSNLAGGGHGQYF
DNA: TGTGCCAGTAGTAACCTAGCGGGAGGGGGTCACGGGCAGTACTTC

size: few
V: TRBV7-2
D: TRBD2
J: TRBJ2-1
CDR3: CASSLLGLAADNEQFF
DNA: TGTGCCAGCAGCCTCCTTGGACTAGCGGCGGACAATGAGCAGTTCTTC

size: many
V: TRBV6-1
D: TRBD1
J: TRBJ1-2
CDR3: CASIDDRGGYTF
DNA: TGTGCCAGCATCGACGACAGGGGTGGCTACACCTTC

size: few
V: TRBV7-9
D: TRBD2
J: TRBJ2-1
CDR3: CASSFFPISGIKDNEQFF
DNA: TGTGCCAGCAGCTTTTTTCCCATTAGCGGGATCAAGGACAATGAGCAGTTCTTC

size: many
V: TRBV12-3/TRBV12-4
D: NA
J: TRBJ2-7
CDR3: CASSYSRRLEQYF
DNA: TGTGCCAGCAGTTATTCCCGTCGACTGGAGCAGTACTTC

size: NA
V: TRBV3-1
D: TRBD2
J: TRBJ2-1
CDR3: CASSHRSGRNEQFF
DNA: TGTGCCAGCAGCCACAGAAGCGGGAGGAATGAGCAGTTCTTC

size: many
V: TRBV5-5
D: NA
J: TRBJ2-5
CDR3: CASGDRPWETQYF
DNA: TGTGCCAGCGGCGACAGGCCTTGGGAGACCCAGTACTTC

size: NA
V: TRBV18
D: NA
J: TRBJ1-1
CDR3: CASSPRSPGANTEAFF
DNA: TGTGCCAGCTCACCAAGGTCCCCTGGGGCGAACACTGAAGCTTTCTTT

size: many
V: TRBV12-3/TRBV12-4
D: NA
J: TRBJ1-4
CDR3: CASSSSGSAEKLFF
DNA: TGTGCCAGCAGTTCCTCCGGTAGCGCTGAAAAACTGTTTTTT

size: many
V: TRBV12-3/TRBV12-4
D: NA
J: TRBJ2-5
CDR3: CASTLARFQETQYF
DNA: TGTGCCAGCACCCTTGCTAGATTCCAAGAGACCCAGTACTTC

size: many
V: TRBV10-3
D: NA
J: TRBJ1-6
CDR3: CAIRTAEGSPLHF
DNA: TGTGCCATCCGGACAGCCGAGGGTTCACCCCTCCACTTT

size: NA
V: TRBV19
D: TRBD1
J: TRBJ1-2
CDR3: CASSEDRGTDYGYTF
DNA: TGTGCCAGTAGCGAAGACAGGGGTACGGACTATGGCTACACCTTC

size: many
V: TRBV28
D: NA
J: TRBJ1-2
CDR3: CASSPGNSAGYTF
DNA: TGTGCCAGCAGTCCCGGGAACTCCGCAGGCTACACCTTC

size: NA
V: TRBV18
D: NA
J: TRBJ2-7
CDR3: CASSPSGSGAYEQYF
DNA: TGTGCCAGCTCACCAAGCGGATCAGGGGCCTACGAGCAGTACTTC

size: many
V: TRBV28
D: NA
J: TRBJ1-1
CDR3: CASSLVHLTTEAFF
DNA: TGTGCCAGCAGTTTAGTTCACCTAACCACTGAAGCTTTCTTT

size: NA
V: TRBV20-1
D: NA
J: TRBJ2-5
CDR3: CSARDGVQIGRETQYF
DNA: TGCAGTGCTAGAGACGGCGTGCAGATTGGTAGGGAGACCCAGTACTTC

size: many
V: TRBV20-1
D: TRBD1
J: TRBJ1-5
CDR3: CSATGTADQPQHF
DNA: TGCAGTGCTACCGGGACAGCCGATCAGCCCCAGCATTTT

size: many
V: TRBV7-9
D: NA
J: TRBJ1-2
CDR3: CASSLGRIYGYTF
DNA: TGTGCCAGCAGCTTAGGGCGGATCTATGGCTACACCTTC

size: many
V: TRBV6-6
D: TRBD2
J: TRBJ2-7
CDR3: CASSYSETSNPYEQYF
DNA: TGTGCCAGCAGTTACTCGGAGACTAGCAACCCCTACGAGCAGTACTTC

size: few
V: TRBV20-1
D: NA
J: TRBJ2-5
CDR3: CRAATIQETQYF
DNA: TGCAGGGCTGCGACAATTCAAGAGACCCAGTACTTC

size: NA
V: TRBV6-5
D: TRBD1
J: TRBJ2-7
CDR3: CASSYSGQSYEQYF
DNA: TGTGCCAGCAGTTACTCGGGACAGAGCTACGAGCAGTACTTC

size: many
V: TRBV29-1
D: NA
J: TRBJ1-1
CDR3: CSVAGLLNTEAFF
DNA: TGCAGCGTTGCGGGACTGCTGAACACTGAAGCTTTCTTT

size: many
V: TRBV28
D: TRBD2
J: TRBJ2-7
CDR3: CASIRSGGYEQYF
DNA: TGTGCCAGCATCCGAAGCGGGGGTTACGAGCAGTACTTC

size: few
V: TRBV28
D: TRBD2
J: TRBJ2-7
CDR3: CASSLGGSGERYF
DNA: TGTGCCAGCAGTTTAGGCGGGAGTGGCGAGCGGTACTTC

size: many
V: TRBV2
D: TRBD1
J: TRBJ2-5
CDR3: CASSKRTGGRETQYF
DNA: TGTGCCAGCAGTAAACGGACAGGGGGTAGAGAGACCCAGTACTTC

size: few
V: TRBV13
D: NA
J: TRBJ1-6
CDR3: CASSSYQGMSPLHF
DNA: TGTGCCAGCAGCTCTTACCAGGGAATGTCACCCCTCCACTTT